This T cell receptor beta chain comes out of a study of shared clonotypes between healthy human individuals. The study's findings and limits: On the whole, naive subsets had larger estimated richness than memory subsets had. About 5% of naive CD4 clonotypes were shared across several donors.

Measured with immunoSEQ multiplex PCR; TCRdb has only the in-frame clones, and not every one. The sample holds under 1,100,000 clones, around 78% seen once. About this clone: Its antigen is unidentified.

This CDR3 spans 14 amino acids. V was trimmed by 3 bases and J by 4 bases, leaving 10 bases between them. CDR1 and CDR2 (germline): MGHDK, SYGVNS. The sequence came from a man younger than 30 in good health. Some clones in this sample may be carry-over from other donors' samples. The sequenced sample was memory CD4+ T cells from PBMCs. Regarding subset: CD45RA-negative fraction. The J gene is TRBJ1-5, the V gene TRBV25-1; no clear D gene. CDR3 DNA: TGTGCCAGCAGTGACAGGAGAGGGAATCAGCCCCAGCATTTT. It is translated as CASSDRRGNQPQHF.